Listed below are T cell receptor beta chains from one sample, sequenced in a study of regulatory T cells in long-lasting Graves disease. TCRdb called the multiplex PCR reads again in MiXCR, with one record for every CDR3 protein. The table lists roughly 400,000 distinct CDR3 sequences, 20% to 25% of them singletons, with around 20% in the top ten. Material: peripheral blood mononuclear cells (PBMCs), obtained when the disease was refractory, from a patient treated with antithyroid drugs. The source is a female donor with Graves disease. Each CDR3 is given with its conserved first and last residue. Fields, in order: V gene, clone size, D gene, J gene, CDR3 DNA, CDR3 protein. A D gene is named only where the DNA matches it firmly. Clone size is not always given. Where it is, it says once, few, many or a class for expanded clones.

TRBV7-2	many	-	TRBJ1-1	TGTGCCAGCAGCTTAGTCGGGGGGCACACTGAAGCTTTCTTT	CASSLVGGHTEAFF
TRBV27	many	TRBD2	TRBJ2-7	TGTGCCAGCAAGACGGGTAGCGGGAACTCCTACGAGCAGTACTTC	CASKTGSGNSYEQYF
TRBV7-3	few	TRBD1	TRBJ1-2	TGTGCCAGCAGCTCCGACTGGACAGGGCGGGATGGCTACACCTTC	CASSSDWTGRDGYTF
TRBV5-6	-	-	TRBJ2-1	TGTGCCAGCAGCTTCGCTTGGGACCCCCTCTCCGATGAGCAGTTCTTC	CASSFAWDPLSDEQFF
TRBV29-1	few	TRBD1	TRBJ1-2	TGCAGCGTTCTCGATGACGGGACAGGTGGGCTCTATGGCTACACCTTC	CSVLDDGTGGLYGYTF
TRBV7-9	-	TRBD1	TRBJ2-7	TGTGCCAGCAGCTTTGGAAACAGGGGGGCCTACGAGCAGTACTTC	CASSFGNRGAYEQYF
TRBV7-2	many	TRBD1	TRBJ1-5	TGTGCCAGCAGCTTAGGGACAGGGAGGGGTAGCAATCAGCCCCAGCATTTT	CASSLGTGRGSNQPQHF
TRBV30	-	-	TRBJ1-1	TGTGCCTGGACAGCGGTCCTGAACACTGAAGCTTTCTTT	CAWTAVLNTEAFF
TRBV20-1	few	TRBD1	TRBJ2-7	TGCAGTGCCAAGACAGGGGTCGAGCAGTACTTC	CSAKTGVEQYF
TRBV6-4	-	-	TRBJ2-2	TGTGCCAGCAGTTACGATTTCGACACCGGGGAGCTGTTTTTT	CASSYDFDTGELFF
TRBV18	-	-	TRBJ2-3	TGTGCCAGCTCACCCCTCGCTAGCGGCACAGATACGCAGTATTTT	CASSPLASGTDTQYF
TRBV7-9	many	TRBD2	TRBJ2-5	TGTGCCAGCAGCTTAGGGTTGACTAGCGGTCAAGAGACCCAGTACTTC	CASSLGLTSGQETQYF
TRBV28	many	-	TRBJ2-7	TGTGCCAGCAGCACGGGACGGATCTACGAGCAGTACTTC	CASSTGRIYEQYF
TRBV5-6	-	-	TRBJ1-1	TGTGCCAGCAGCCCGAGGCCGGACACTGAAGCTTTCTTT	CASSPRPDTEAFF
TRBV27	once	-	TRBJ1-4	TGTGCCGGCAGTCCCAGGCGGTTTGCAACTAATGAAAAACTGTTTTTT	CAGSPRRFATNEKLFF
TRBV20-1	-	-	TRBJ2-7	TGCAGTGCTAGAGATCTCGTCGGGGCTTCCCACGAGCAGTACTTC	CSARDLVGASHEQYF
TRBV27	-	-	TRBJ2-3	TGTGCCAGCAGTCCACAGGGAAGGCTGCCCGCCACAGATACGCAGTATTTT	CASSPQGRLPATDTQYF
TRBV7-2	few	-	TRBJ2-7	TGTGCCAGCAGCCAAACCGGGACGGGAAGGTACGAGCAGTACTTC	CASSQTGTGRYEQYF
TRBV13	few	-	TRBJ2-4	TGTGCCAGCAGCCGAGCTTTAGGGGAGTCTCTGCACATTCAGTACTTC	CASSRALGESLHIQYF
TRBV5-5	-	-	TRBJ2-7	TGTGCCAGCAGCTGGGGACAAGGCGCCTACGAGCAGTACTTC	CASSWGQGAYEQYF
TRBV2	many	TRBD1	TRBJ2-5	TGTGCCAGCAGTGAAGACAGGGGTGGGTACTTC	CASSEDRGGYF
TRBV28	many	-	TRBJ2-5	TGTGCCAGCAGTTTTACCGGGACGTACCAAGAGACCCAGTACTTC	CASSFTGTYQETQYF
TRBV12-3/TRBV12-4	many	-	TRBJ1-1	TGTGCCAGCAGTTTTTTCGACACTGAAGCTTTCTTT	CASSFFDTEAFF
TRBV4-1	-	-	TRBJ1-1	TGCGCCAGCAGCCACGGAGGGCTAGGGACTGAAGCTTTCTTT	CASSHGGLGTEAFF
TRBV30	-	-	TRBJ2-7	TGTGCCTGGAGTCAAGGTTTCATCTCCTACGAGCAGTACTTC	CAWSQGFISYEQYF
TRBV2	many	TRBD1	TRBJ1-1	TGTGCCAGCAGGACAGGGATGAACACTGAAGCTTTCTTT	CASRTGMNTEAFF
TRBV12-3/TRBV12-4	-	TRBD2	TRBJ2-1	TGTGCCAGCGGGGCAATAGCGGGGCCTAGTTACAATGAGCAGTTCTTC	CASGAIAGPSYNEQFF
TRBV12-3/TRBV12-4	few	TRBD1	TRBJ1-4	TGTGCCAGCAGTTTCAGGGGGTCAGGGGAAAAACTGTTTTTT	CASSFRGSGEKLFF
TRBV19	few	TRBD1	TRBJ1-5	TGTGCCAGTAGTATAGGGGACAGGGCGGATCAGCCCCAGCATTTT	CASSIGDRADQPQHF
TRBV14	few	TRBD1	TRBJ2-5	TGTGCCAGCAGCCAGACAGGGATCGAGGAGACCCAGTACTTC	CASSQTGIEETQYF
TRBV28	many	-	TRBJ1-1	TGTGCCAGCAGACCCAAAGATGGCAGGGGGAACACTGAAGCTTTCTTT	CASRPKDGRGNTEAFF
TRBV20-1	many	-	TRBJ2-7	TGCAGTGCTAGAGATTCCGGGAGTTACCACGAGCAGTACTTC	CSARDSGSYHEQYF
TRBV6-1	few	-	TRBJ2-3	TGTGCCAGCAGTGGGGTGCGGGGCGGGGGCACAGATACGCAGTATTTT	CASSGVRGGGTDTQYF
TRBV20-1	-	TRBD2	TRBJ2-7	TGCAGTGCTAGAGTCGACCCCTCCTGGGACAGAACTAGCGGGTCTCACTACGAGCAGTACTTC	CSARVDPSWDRTSGSHYEQYF
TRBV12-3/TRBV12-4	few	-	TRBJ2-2	TGTGCCAGCAGTTTATTTGGGGGTTCCTATGCGAACACCGGGGAGCCGTTTTTT	CASSLFGGSYANTGEPFF
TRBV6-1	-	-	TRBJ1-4	TGTGCCAGCACCGAACCGGACAAAGGGCTGTTTTTT	CASTEPDKGLFF
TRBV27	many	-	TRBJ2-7	TGTGCCAGCAGTCCTGCGGGTCAGCCCTCAAAGCCGTACTTC	CASSPAGQPSKPYF
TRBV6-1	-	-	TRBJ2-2	TGTGCCAGCAGCGACGCACATGGTTTCACCGGGGAGCTGTTTTTT	CASSDAHGFTGELFF
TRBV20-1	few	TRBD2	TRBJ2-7	TGCAGTGCTAGGAAGGCGGGGGTTTACGAGCAGTACTTC	CSARKAGVYEQYF
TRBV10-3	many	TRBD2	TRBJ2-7	TGTGCCATCAGTGACGGACTAGCGGGAAACGAGCAGTACTTC	CAISDGLAGNEQYF
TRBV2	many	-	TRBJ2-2	TGTGCCAGCAGAGGCAGGTTAACCGGGGAGCTGTTTTTT	CASRGRLTGELFF
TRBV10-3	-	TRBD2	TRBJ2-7	TGTGCCATCAGTGAGCCCAACTCTAACCTTAGCGGGACCACCTACGAGCAGTACTTC	CAISEPNSNLSGTTYEQYF
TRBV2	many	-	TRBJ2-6	TGTGCCAGCAGACCCACAGGGTTAGGATACTCTGGGGCCAACGTCCTGACTTTC	CASRPTGLGYSGANVLTF
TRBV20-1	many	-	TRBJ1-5	TGCAGTGCTAGAGTAGCTGGGGTCGGTGACAATCAGCCCCAGCATTTT	CSARVAGVGDNQPQHF
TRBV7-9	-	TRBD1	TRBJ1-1	TGTGCCAGCAGCCCACAAGGGGACAGCACTGAAGCTTTCTTT	CASSPQGDSTEAFF
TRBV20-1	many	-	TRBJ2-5	TGCAGTGCTAGAGACATAGCGAGCAGGGAGACCCAGTACTTC	CSARDIASRETQYF
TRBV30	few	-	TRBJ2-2	TGTGCCTGGAGTAAACAGAGCGCCGGGGAGCTGTTTTTT	CAWSKQSAGELFF
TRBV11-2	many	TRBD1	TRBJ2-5	TGTGCCAGCAGCAAACAGGGGACCCAAGAGACCCAGTACTTC	CASSKQGTQETQYF
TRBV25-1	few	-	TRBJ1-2	TGTGCCAGCATCGATCCGACAGGAAAAATGAGGAGCTACACCTTC	CASIDPTGKMRSYTF
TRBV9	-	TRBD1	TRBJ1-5	TGTGCCAGGGGGACAGGGGGACCCTATAGCAATCAGCCCCAGCATTTT	CARGTGGPYSNQPQHF
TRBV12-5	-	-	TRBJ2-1	TGTGCTAGTGGTTTTAATGAGCAGTTCTTC	CASGFNEQFF
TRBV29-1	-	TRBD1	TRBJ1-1	TGCAGCGTTTTAAGCCGAGGACAGGGAAATGAAGCTTTCTTT	CSVLSRGQGNEAFF
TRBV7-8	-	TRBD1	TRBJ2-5	TGTGCCAGCAGCATTGTCTCCGGGACAGGGGGCCGGGAGACCCAGTACTTC	CASSIVSGTGGRETQYF
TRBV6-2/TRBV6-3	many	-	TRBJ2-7	TGTGCCAGCAGTTACCCCCCCGACAGTGCCTACGAGCAGTACTTC	CASSYPPDSAYEQYF
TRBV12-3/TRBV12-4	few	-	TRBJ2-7	TGTGCCAGCAGCCAAATCCAGTCGGCGGGGTACGAGCAGTACTTC	CASSQIQSAGYEQYF
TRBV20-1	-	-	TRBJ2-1	TGCAGTGCTAGTAAGTCAGCTAGCTACAATGAGCAGTTCTTC	CSASKSASYNEQFF